The entry that follows covers one T cell receptor beta chain sequence. Its antigen is unidentified. This specimen belongs to a study of blood T cells in healthy people across ages. A second PCR, run for roughly 7 to 12 cycles, used a sample-barcoded 5' primer plus a J-beta primer mix. A 12-random-nucleotide template-switch adaptor tagged each cDNA molecule. TCRdb reprocessed the 5' RACE reads via MiXCR and lists one record per CDR3 protein. The data show fewer than 700,000 distinct CDR3 sequences, with 40% to 50% seen just once and under 30% held by the top ten. CDR1 SGHTA and CDR2 FQGNSA come from the germline V gene. The CDR3 extends over 15 amino acids. V shed 3 bases and J shed 1 base, with 12 bases lying between them. Whole-study findings and limits: Whereas aged donors had fewer naive CD4+ cells, long-lived donors had more of them and higher diversity.

The clonotype comes from a man aged 80 or over in good health. The sequenced material came from blood. The chain combines TRBV7-2 with TRBJ1-2; D gene uncertain. CDR3 bases: TGTGCCAGCAGCTTTGGAGGCCGCCTTAACTATGGCTACACCTTC. Its translation: CASSFGGRLNYGYTF.